This T cell receptor (beta chain) is drawn from a study of beta chain features in type 1 diabetes. This clone was observed a handful of times. V gave up 5 bases and J gave up 6 bases; unmatched junction bases: 10. CDR1 SEHNR and CDR2 FQNEAQ come from the germline V gene (reference sequence). This CDR3 contains 15 residues. What was sequenced were expressed TCRB transcripts, since all of the isolated RNA had been reverse transcribed. The repertoire was sequenced with immunoSEQ multiplex PCR; TCRdb's copy has only in-frame clones and lacks some. The table records 900,000 or so clones, about 17% of them present only once.

The sample consisted of naive CD4+ T cells from blood. This receptor was identified in a young woman in good health. The rearrangement links TRBV7-9 to TRBJ2-7, with TRBD1 matching 10 bases. CDR3 coding DNA: TGTGCCAGCAGCACCAACGGACAGGGGGGAGGCGAGCAGTACTTC. This encodes CASSTNGQGGGEQYF.